The 9 T cell receptor beta chains below come from one sample, sequenced in a study of blood T cell repertoires in COVID-19. The data were produced by immunoSEQ multiplex PCR, yet TCRdb's version contains in-frame clones alone and is incomplete. The sample records under 200,000 clones, about 91% being singletons. The sample was peripheral blood. Source of these receptors: a woman aged 55-70 years who had recovered from COVID-19.

V usage is TRBV3-1 (or the pseudogene TRBV3-2) and J usage is TRBJ1-2; D perhaps matches TRBD1 (5 bases). CDR1 LGHDT and CDR2 YNNKEL come from the germline V gene (reference sequence). V was pared by 4 bases and J by 4 bases, with 16 bases between. CDR3 length: 15 residues. The CDR3: CASSPSQAGRYGYTF. DNA of the CDR3: TGTGCCAGCAGCCCGTCGCAGGCGGGACGCTATGGCTACACCTTC.

The CDR3 loop reads CASSLVGRAMNTEAFF. CDR3 sequence (DNA): TGTGCCAGCAGCTTGGTGGGCAGGGCCATGAACACTGAAGCTTTCTTT. J is TRBJ1-1 and V is TRBV5-6; perhaps TRBD1 as D (5 bases). V lost 0 bases to trimming and J lost 0 bases, with 12 bases between them. The CDR3 runs to 16 residues. The V gene's germline CDR1 is SGHDT and CDR2 YYEEEE.

This clone was seen a handful of times. The CDR3 loop is CASAGGNTIYF. CDR3 DNA: TGTGCCAGCGCAGGAGGAAACACCATATATTTT. J is TRBJ1-3 and V is TRBV25-1, with D uncertain. Between the trimmed V and J ends, which lost 8 bases and 4 bases, there was a span of 6 bases. CDR3 length equals 11 residues. CDR1 is MGHDK, CDR2 SYGVNS, per germline.

The chain carries TRBV3-1 (or the pseudogene TRBV3-2) and TRBJ2-7, with D unclear. Trimming took 0 bases from V and 6 from J, leaving 12 bases between them. Germline V gene sequence: CDR1 LGHDT, CDR2 YNNKEL (reference sequence). The CDR3 loop spans 14 amino acids. The CDR3 loop reads CASSQDSARGEQYF. Here the CDR3 DNA reads TGTGCCAGCAGCCAAGATTCGGCTAGAGGCGAGCAGTACTTC.

The CDR3: CASSLGQHYGYTF. The CDR3 nucleotides read TGCGCCAGCAGCCTGGGACAGCACTATGGCTACACCTTC. The V call is TRBV5-1, the J call TRBJ1-2; 7 bases align to TRBD1. This CDR3 spans 13 amino acids. V was clipped by 4 bases and J by 3 bases; unmatched bases: 3. CDR1 SGHRS and CDR2 YFSETQ come from the germline V gene.

V usage is TRBV24-1 and J usage is TRBJ2-5; possible D gene TRBD1, 7 bases. Germline CDR1 and CDR2: KGHDR and SFDVKD. V was trimmed by 9 bases and J by 2 bases, leaving 18 bases between them. The CDR3 has 15 amino acids. The CDR3 loop reads CATGGKGALQETQYF. The CDR3 DNA sequence: TGTGCCACCGGGGGGAAGGGGGCCCTTCAAGAGACCCAGTACTTC.

This clone was picked up one time. In DNA, the CDR3 is TGTGCCAGCAGCCAAGGCTCACAGGGCGGGCACTATGGCTACACCTTC. It yields the protein CASSQGSQGGHYGYTF. The chain uses TRBV4-2 and TRBJ1-2, with a tentative D call TRBD1 (6 bases). The germline V gene has CDR1 LGHNA and CDR2 YNFKEQ. The CDR3 extends over 16 amino acids. V was pared by 1 base and J by 3 bases, with 15 bases between.

To note about this clone: Additional DNA sequences in this sample encode the identical CDR3. V usage is TRBV11-3 and J usage is TRBJ1-4; D is uncertain. The V end lost 5 bases, the J end lost 7 bases, and 11 bases lay between the germline ends. Germline-derived CDR1 and CDR2 are SGHNT and YENEEA. CDR3 size: 13 residues. The CDR3 DNA follows: TGTGCCAGCAGCCTGAGTGGTGGTGAAAAACTGTTTTTT. It encodes CASSLSGGEKLFF. Full variable domain (missing parts from reference TRBV11-3 and TRBJ1-4): EAGVVQSPRYKIIEKKQPVAFWCNPISGHNTLYWYLQNLGQGPELLIRYENEEAVDDSQLPKDRFSAERLKGVDSTLKIQPAELGDSAVYLCASSLSGGEKLFFGSGTQLSVL.

This clone has only a few counts. This rearrangement joins TRBV20-1 to TRBJ2-1; 9 bases are a match to TRBD1. The CDR3 length is 11 residues. J was trimmed by 12 bases and V by 5 bases; bases with no gene match: 5. Germline loops: CDR1 DFQATT, CDR2 SNEGSKA (reference sequence). The CDR3 DNA follows: TGCAGTGCTGGCATGGACAGGGGGCAGTTCTTC. Translating it yields CSAGMDRGQFF.